Each of the 11 T cell receptor beta chains below was sequenced from the same sample in a study of blood T cell repertoires in COVID-19 (TCRdb year 2020). Receptors were amplified or captured by the immunoSEQ multiplex PCR assay. What TCRdb holds here is the immuneACCESS table cut down to in-frame rearrangements. Part of the clones is not present; checked against another copy, under half of the missing clones reflect an unresolved V gene, and the others are unexplained. The sample table contains 300,000 to 450,000 clones; only one count was recorded for around nine tenths of them. In total, the top ten clones hold about 1.1% of the sample. Sequences were obtained from PBMCs or T cells enriched from blood (not recorded which). Receptor source: a woman aged 18 to 35 who had recovered from COVID-19.

This chain joins TRBV6-5 and TRBJ1-2; D is uncertain. Germline V CDR1 and CDR2: MNHEY, SVGAGI. V was pared by 6 bases and J by 8 bases, with 19 bases between. This CDR3 contains 14 residues. The CDR3 spells CASSLTFLGSGYTF. CDR3 bases: TGTGCCAGCAGCCTAACCTTTCTCGGTTCGGGCTACACCTTC.

This clone was seen only once. The chain joins TRBV7-3 to TRBJ1-1; D unclear. V was cut by 2 bases and J by 5 bases, with 21 bases left in between. CDR1 and CDR2 (germline): SGHTA, FQGTGA. The CDR3 sequence is 17 residues long. The CDR3, as DNA: TGTGCCAGCAGCTTAGGTTCCGCTGGGGTCGGGGTTACTGAAGCTTTCTTT. Translated, it gives CASSLGSAGVGVTEAFF.

In its sample, this clone was seen once. The chain is built from TRBV27 and TRBJ2-7; D possibly corresponds to TRBD1 (6 bases). Germline CDR1 is MNHEY and CDR2 is SMNVEV (reference sequence). The ends were cut back, 4 bases at V and 6 bases at J, with 13 bases in the middle. This CDR3 is built from 13 residues. The CDR3 loop reads CASSSIQGLEQYF. CDR3 DNA: TGTGCCAGCAGTTCCATACAGGGTCTCGAGCAGTACTTC.

This sequence joins TRBV2 and TRBJ1-6; the D is unclear. CDR1 and CDR2 (germline): SNHLY, FYNNEI. Trimming pared 10 bases from V and 11 bases from J, leaving 18 bases between. This CDR3 is built from 13 residues. The CDR3 protein is CATHGESLPPLHF. For the CDR3, the DNA is TGTGCCACCCACGGGGAAAGTCTTCCACCCCTCCACTTT.

This chain uses TRBV7-9 with TRBJ2-1, with D possibly being TRBD2 (6 bases). Per the germline V gene, CDR1 is SEHNR and CDR2 is FQNEAQ (reference sequence). This CDR3 contains 15 residues. With 4 bases removed from V and 5 bases from J, the gap between germline ends came to 15 bases. The CDR3 is CASSSPGGVDNEQFF. DNA for the CDR3: TGTGCCAGCAGCTCCCCTGGAGGGGTAGACAATGAGCAGTTCTTC.

The rearrangement uses TRBV5-1 and TRBJ1-1, with 8 positions matching TRBD1. In germline, CDR1 is SGHRS, CDR2 YFSETQ. The CDR3 contains 16 residues. V lost 1 base, J lost 3 bases, and 8 bases stayed unmatched. In DNA, the CDR3 is TGCGCCAGCAGCTTGTTGGGGACAGGTGGGGACACTGAAGCTTTCTTT. It is translated as CASSLLGTGGDTEAFF.

The CDR3 reads CASSPAVGDFNYGYTF. CDR3 in DNA: TGTGCCAGCAGCCCGGCGGTCGGGGACTTCAACTATGGCTACACCTTC. This chain connects TRBV7-9 to TRBJ1-2; D perhaps matches TRBD1 (5 bases). Trimming shortened V by 5 bases and J by 2 bases, and 18 bases separated the two germline ends. Germline CDR1 reads SEHNR; CDR2 reads FQNEAQ (reference sequence). This CDR3 has 16 amino acids. Full variable domain (rest looked up from reference TRBV7-9 and TRBJ1-2): DTGVSQNPRHKITKRGQNVTFRCDPISEHNRLYWYRQTLGQGPEFLTYFQNEAQLEKSRLLSDRFSAERPKGSFSTLEIQRTEQGDSAMYLCASSPAVGDFNYGYTFGSGTRLTVV.

This clone was picked up one time. This chain links TRBV7-2 with TRBJ2-1, with unresolved D. Trimming left V 2 bases short and J 9 bases short, with 8 bases between. The CDR3 totals 12 residues. Germline CDR1 SGHTA, CDR2 FQGNSA. The CDR3 protein is CASSLSWAEQFF. CDR3 DNA sequence: TGTGCCAGCAGCTTATCTTGGGCTGAGCAGTTCTTC.

The chain links TRBV11-2 to TRBJ1-1; 8 nucleotides agree with TRBD1. The CDR3 covers 17 residues. Trimming took 5 bases from V and 7 from J; bases not matched to a gene: 18. Germline loops: CDR1 SGHAT, CDR2 FQNNGV. CDR3 sequence (DNA): TGTGCCAGCAGCGTCCGTCTGGACAGGGTCGGCCGGGGTGAAGCTTTCTTT. It translates to CASSVRLDRVGRGEAFF. The full variable domain, rest sourced from reference TRBV11-2 and TRBJ1-1, is EAGVAQSPRYKIIEKRQSVAFWCNPISGHATLYWYQQILGQGPKLLIQFQNNGVVDDSQLPKDRFSAERLKGVDSTLKIQPAKLEDSAVYLCASSVRLDRVGRGEAFFGQGTRLTVV.

This clone was picked up one time. This chain joins TRBV7-2 and TRBJ1-2; unclear D gene. The CDR3 covers 14 residues. The germline V gene has CDR1 SGHTA and CDR2 FQGNSA. Trimming left V 4 bases short and J 6 bases short, with 15 bases between. This CDR3 is CASSSLGGVNGYTF. The CDR3 bases are TGTGCCAGCAGCTCACTTGGCGGGGTGAATGGCTACACCTTC.

The chain combines TRBV12-3 or TRBV12-4 with TRBJ1-2; 10 bases agree with TRBD1. After removal of 7 bases from V and 7 bases from J, the junction contained 6 bases not matched to a gene. This CDR3 comprises 13 residues. DNA for the CDR3: TGTGCCAGCATCGACGACAGGGGGCTTGGCTACACCTTC. Its protein is CASIDDRGLGYTF.